These 28 T cell receptor beta chains originate from one sample sequenced in a study of OX40 agonist ivuxolimab in advanced cancers. The repertoire was sequenced with immunoSEQ multiplex PCR; TCRdb's copy has only in-frame clones and lacks some. Here the sample spans tens of thousands of clones, almost 90% being singletons. The source was CD4+ or CD8+ T cells sorted from blood, collected in a trial of the OX40 agonist ivuxolimab. The receptors here all came from an adult with an advanced solid tumor such as melanoma, head and neck, liver or kidney cancer.

The rearrangement uses TRBV9 and TRBJ2-3; 8 bases map to TRBD1. V shed 0 bases and J 7 bases; nucleotides not matched to a gene: 13. Per germline, CDR1 SGDLS and CDR2 YYNGEE. The CDR3 totals 17 residues. The CDR3 sequence is CASSVGGRTGLRNTQYF. DNA of the CDR3: TGTGCCAGCAGCGTAGGGGGTAGGACAGGGCTTAGGAATACGCAGTATTTT. Drawing the rest from reference TRBV9 and TRBJ2-3, the complete variable domain is DSGVTQTPKHLITATGQRVTLRCSPRSGDLSVYWYQQSLDQGLQFLIQYYNGEERAKGNILERFSAQQFPDLHSELNLSSLELGDSALYFCASSVGGRTGLRNTQYFGPGTRLTVL.

This chain joins TRBV30 and TRBJ2-3; D is uncertain. V lost 2 bases and J 1 base, leaving 4 bases between the germline ends. The CDR3 sequence is 12 residues long. Germline V gene lookup returns CDR1 GTSNPN and CDR2 SVGIG (reference sequence). In DNA form, the CDR3 reads TGTGCCTGGAGTTTCCGCACAGATACGCAGTATTTT. This translates into CAWSFRTDTQYF.

This chain uses TRBV6-1 with TRBJ1-5, with a possible D match to TRBD1 (5 bases). There are 13 residues in the CDR3. In germline, CDR1 is MNHNS, CDR2 SASEGT. V dropped 4 bases and J dropped 11 bases, with 15 bases sitting between them. As DNA, the CDR3 is TGTGCCAGCAGTGTCGGGGCCTCGACGGCCCAGCATTTT. This gives the protein CASSVGASTAQHF.

The chain recombines TRBV6-1 with TRBJ2-1; perhaps TRBD1 as D (5 bases). This CDR3 is 14 amino acids long. Trimming took off 4 bases at V and 8 bases at J, with 15 bases between the two ends. Germline CDR1 MNHNS, CDR2 SASEGT. DNA of the CDR3: TGTGCCAGCAGTGTCAGGGCGGTACCTTATGAGCAGTTCTTC. Translated: CASSVRAVPYEQFF.

The gene calls are TRBV6-7 and TRBJ1-3; the D gene is possibly TRBD1 (6 bases). TRBV6-7 is noted as an ORF with a role that remains uncertain. V dropped 6 bases and J dropped 0 bases, with 24 bases sitting between them. The CDR3 is made up of 19 amino acids. CDR3 sequence reads: CASSPRKRDKKFSGNTIYF. In DNA form, the CDR3 reads TGTGCCAGCAGCCCTCGGAAGCGGGACAAAAAGTTCTCTGGAAACACCATATATTTT.

The CDR3 is CASRQGHTNTGELFF. CDR3 coding DNA: TGTGCCAGCAGACAGGGTCATACGAACACCGGGGAGCTGTTTTTT. V usage is TRBV9 and J usage is TRBJ2-2; D might be TRBD1 (6 bases). The length of the CDR3 is 15 residues. The germline V gene encodes CDR1 SGDLS and CDR2 YYNGEE. V was cut by 5 bases and J by 0 bases, with 11 bases left in between.

The rearrangement uses TRBV18 and TRBJ1-6; 9 bases agree with TRBD1. The germline CDR1 and CDR2 sequences are KGHSH and LQKENI. V lost 3 bases and J lost 7; bases outside the gene matches: 10. This CDR3 is 17 amino acids long. The CDR3 DNA sequence: TGTGCCAGCTCACCGCAAATGCCGGGACAGGGAAATTCACCCCTCCACTTT. As protein: CASSPQMPGQGNSPLHF.

The chain combines TRBV18 with TRBJ2-5, with unresolved D. CDR3 length equals 13 residues. V lost 1 base and J 1 base, leaving 4 bases between the germline ends. The germline gives CDR1 KGHSH, CDR2 LQKENI. The CDR3 DNA is TGTGCCAGCTCACCACTAGTCCAAGAGACCCAGTACTTC. Translated, it gives CASSPLVQETQYF.

This chain uses TRBV19 with TRBJ2-1; 8 nucleotides match TRBD2. Per germline, CDR1 LNHDA and CDR2 SQIVND (reference sequence). The ends lost 6 bases at V and 6 bases at J; junction bases unmatched: 4. CDR3 size: 13 residues. CDR3 coding DNA: TGTGCCAGTAGCGGGGGGGCCAGCAATGAGCAGTTCTTC. Its protein product is CASSGGASNEQFF.

This chain joins TRBV7-2 and TRBJ2-5; tentatively, D is TRBD1 (5 bases). The germline V and J ends were trimmed by 2 bases and 2 bases, with 6 bases remaining between them. CDR3 length: 13 amino acids. Per the germline V gene, CDR1 is SGHTA and CDR2 is FQGNSA. CDR3 sequence: CASSLNRQETQYF. CDR3 in DNA: TGTGCCAGCAGCTTAAACAGGCAAGAGACCCAGTACTTC.

The J gene is TRBJ2-1, the V gene TRBV19, with 8 nucleotides matching TRBD1. J was trimmed by 16 bases and V by 3 bases; bases with no gene match: 17. Germline CDR1 LNHDA, CDR2 SQIVND (reference sequence). CDR3 length: 15 amino acids. The CDR3 protein is CASSIRQGQTPKVFF. CDR3 DNA: TGTGCCAGTAGTATCCGACAGGGGCAGACCCCGAAGGTTTTCTTC.

This sequence joins TRBV2 and TRBJ2-5, with 8 bases matching TRBD2. The CDR3 extends over 13 amino acids. The germline V gene encodes CDR1 SNHLY and CDR2 FYNNEI. Unmatched junction bases numbered 10, after V lost 6 bases and J lost 10 bases. CDR3 protein: CASRSISGADQYF. In DNA form, the CDR3 reads TGTGCCAGCAGATCCATTAGCGGGGCCGACCAGTACTTC.

V usage is TRBV27 and J usage is TRBJ2-7; D may match TRBD1 or TRBD2 (5 bases each). Trimming stripped 0 bases from V and 6 bases from J, with 15 bases between. Germline V gene lookup returns CDR1 MNHEY and CDR2 SMNVEV (reference sequence). The CDR3 has 15 amino acids. This CDR3 reads CASSLSMGDLREQYF. The CDR3 nucleotides read TGTGCCAGCAGTTTATCGATGGGGGATTTACGCGAGCAGTACTTC.

The rearrangement uses TRBV28 and TRBJ1-3; TRBD1 aligns across 8 bases. This CDR3 is 14 amino acids long. Trimming took 2 bases from V and 7 from J; bases not matched to a gene: 4. Germline V gives CDR1 MDHEN, CDR2 SYDVKM. The CDR3 spells CASSLTDRGNTIYF. The CDR3, as DNA: TGTGCCAGCAGTTTAACAGACAGGGGCAACACCATATATTTT.

V is TRBV10-1 and J is TRBJ2-7; 12 bases fit TRBD1. Germline CDR1 WNHNN, CDR2 SYGVQD (reference sequence). Trimming at V came to 6 bases and at J to 6 bases, leaving 3 bases not matched to a gene. The CDR3 length is 13 residues. The CDR3 DNA follows: TGCGCCAGCAGCCGGGACAGGGGGCTCGAGCAGTACTTC. It is translated as CASSRDRGLEQYF.

This sequence joins TRBV7-6 and TRBJ2-7; TRBD1 might be the D (6 bases). CDR3 length: 12 amino acids. The germline V gene has CDR1 SGHVS and CDR2 FNYEAQ. V lost 5 bases and J 9 bases, leaving 14 bases between the germline ends. The CDR3: CASSRDNMGQYF. CDR3 in DNA: TGTGCCAGCAGCCGGGACAACATGGGGCAGTACTTC.

The V and J genes are TRBV10-3 and TRBJ1-1, with D tentatively TRBD1 (5 bases). Trimming left V 0 bases short and J 6 bases short, with 11 bases between. Germline CDR1 ENHRY, CDR2 SYGVKD. CDR3 length: 14 residues. CDR3 DNA: TGTGCCATCAGTGAGTCGGGGGGAGGGGCTGAAGCTTTCTTT. It is translated as CAISESGGGAEAFF.

This clone was found once. The genes are TRBV19 and TRBJ1-3, with 8 positions matching TRBD1. V lost 7 bases, J lost 4 bases, and 15 bases stayed unmatched. This CDR3 has 17 amino acids. Per the germline V gene, CDR1 is LNHDA and CDR2 is SQIVND (reference sequence). CDR3 region: CASTLRAGGERGNTIYF. In nucleotides, the CDR3 is TGTGCCAGTACTCTACGGGCAGGGGGCGAGAGAGGAAACACCATATATTTT.

The CDR3 protein is CASSRPGTVGADTQYF. The DNA of the CDR3 is TGTGCCAGCAGCCGCCCCGGGACAGTCGGCGCAGATACGCAGTATTTT. This chain joins TRBV7-9 and TRBJ2-3; 7 bases map to TRBD1. Germline loops: CDR1 SEHNR, CDR2 FQNEAQ (reference sequence). The CDR3 runs 16 residues. The V gene end was trimmed by 5 bases and the J gene end by 4 bases; junction bases not matched to a gene: 12.

This clone occurred a few times. This rearrangement joins TRBV18 to TRBJ2-2; 9 bases map to TRBD1. Germline V CDR1 and CDR2: KGHSH, LQKENI. The CDR3 is made up of 15 amino acids. Trimming took 4 bases from V and 6 from J; bases not matched to a gene: 6. The CDR3 loop is CASSQGQGVAGELFF. The DNA for the CDR3 is TGTGCCAGCTCACAGGGACAGGGCGTCGCCGGGGAGCTGTTTTTT. Using reference TRBV18 and TRBJ2-2 for the parts outside the CDR3, the full variable domain is NAGVMQNPRHLVRRRGQEARLRCSPMKGHSHVYWYRQLPEEGLKFMVYLQKENIIDESGMPKERFSAEFPKEGPSILRIQQVVRGDSAAYFCASSQGQGVAGELFFGEGSRLTVL.

The J gene is TRBJ2-3, the V gene TRBV7-2; D not certain. V was shortened by 2 bases and J by 6 bases, with 12 bases between the two germline ends. The CDR3 loop spans 14 amino acids. Germline loops: CDR1 SGHTA, CDR2 FQGNSA. The CDR3, as DNA: TGTGCCAGCAGCTTACAGTGGCACAGTGATACGCAGTATTTT. This gives the protein CASSLQWHSDTQYF. The full variable domain, its missing parts supplied by reference TRBV7-2 and TRBJ2-3, is GAGVSQSPSNKVTEKGKDVELRCDPISGHTALYWYRQSLGQGLEFLIYFQGNSAPDKSGLPSDRFSAERTGGSVSTLTIQRTQQEDSAVYLCASSLQWHSDTQYFGPGTRLTVL.

The chain has TRBV5-4 and TRBJ1-2; 7 nucleotides align to TRBD1. Germline-derived CDR1 and CDR2 are SGHNT and YYREEE (reference sequence). V was pared by 4 bases and J by 4 bases, with 10 bases of the junction left unmatched. This CDR3 spans 15 amino acids. This CDR3 reads CASSRSEGTAYGYTF. The DNA for the CDR3 is TGTGCCAGCAGCCGATCAGAAGGGACAGCCTATGGCTACACCTTC.

The chain uses TRBV9 and TRBJ2-7, with TRBD2 identical over 9 bases. After removal of 0 bases from V and 2 bases from J, the junction contained 6 bases not matched to a gene. The germline V gene has CDR1 SGDLS and CDR2 YYNGEE. The CDR3 length is 16 residues. CDR3 residues: CASSVVASGATYEQYF. The CDR3 bases are TGTGCCAGCAGCGTAGTGGCTAGCGGGGCCACCTACGAGCAGTACTTC. Drawing the rest from reference TRBV9 and TRBJ2-7, the complete variable domain is DSGVTQTPKHLITATGQRVTLRCSPRSGDLSVYWYQQSLDQGLQFLIQYYNGEERAKGNILERFSAQQFPDLHSELNLSSLELGDSALYFCASSVVASGATYEQYFGPGTRLTVT.

The V call is TRBV2, the J call TRBJ2-1; D might be TRBD1 or TRBD2, each matching 5 bases. Germline CDR1 is SNHLY and CDR2 is FYNNEI. V was pared by 6 bases and J by 9 bases, with 24 bases between. CDR3 size: 16 residues. In DNA, the CDR3 is TGTGCCAGCAGGCCTCCGGGACCAATCGCGTTCGGTGAGCAGTTCTTC. Its translation is CASRPPGPIAFGEQFF.

The rearrangement joins TRBV5-6 to TRBJ2-7, with a tentative D call TRBD2 (6 bases). Trimming removed 3 bases from V and 3 bases from J, with 13 bases in between. CDR3 length: 14 residues. CDR1 and CDR2 from the germline V gene are SGHDT and YYEEEE. CDR3 in amino acids: CASSSAGRSYEQYF. The CDR3 nucleotides read TGTGCCAGCAGCTCCGCGGGGAGAAGCTACGAGCAGTACTTC.

This chain links TRBV2 with TRBJ2-7; a weak D match, TRBD2 (6 bases). Trimming shortened V by 9 bases and J by 4 bases, and 10 bases separated the two germline ends. Germline loops: CDR1 SNHLY, CDR2 FYNNEI. This CDR3 comprises 11 residues. The CDR3, as DNA: TGTGCCAGTAGGGACTCATACGAGCAGTACTTC. Residues: CASRDSYEQYF.

This clone was counted a few times. V usage is TRBV7-3 and J usage is TRBJ2-3; D unresolved. The V end lost 5 bases, the J end lost 3 bases, and 12 bases lay between the germline ends. The CDR3 contains 14 residues. CDR1 is SGHTA, CDR2 FQGTGA, per germline. The CDR3 here is CASSLEVATDTQYF. The CDR3 bases are TGTGCCAGCAGCCTAGAAGTGGCGACAGATACGCAGTATTTT.

The chain combines TRBV6-5 with TRBJ2-3, with D perhaps TRBD2 (6 bases). Trimming stripped 5 bases from V and 2 bases from J, with 11 bases between. Germline CDR1 reads MNHEY; CDR2 reads SVGAGI. The CDR3 is made up of 14 amino acids. The CDR3: CASSLGLTTDTQYF. The CDR3 region has the DNA TGTGCCAGCAGTCTCGGACTAACCACAGATACGCAGTATTTT.